This is a list of T cell receptor beta chains from one sample in a study of OX40 agonist ivuxolimab in advanced cancers. Produced via immunoSEQ multiplex PCR; TCRdb's table is partial and in-frame only. The sample yields tens of thousands of clones, 65% to 90% seen once. This material consisted of CD4+ or CD8+ T cells sorted from blood, taken in a trial of the OX40 agonist ivuxolimab. Receptors were obtained from an adult with an advanced solid tumor such as melanoma, head and neck, liver or kidney cancer. Each CDR3 is given with its conserved first and last residue. D genes are given only for firm matches. The size of a clone is reported for some rows only, either as once, few or many, or as a class for expanded clones.

j_gene | d_gene | v_gene | abundance | CDR3aa | CDR3nt
TRBJ2-5 | NA | TRBV9 | NA | CASSVVGGQETQYF | TGTGCCAGCAGCGTAGTTGGGGGGCAAGAGACCCAGTACTTC
TRBJ1-2 | NA | TRBV5-7 | NA | CASSATFRVDVIYGYTF | TGTGCCAGCAGCGCGACTTTTCGGGTCGACGTAATCTATGGCTACACCTTC
TRBJ1-5 | NA | TRBV2 | NA | CASSESRYSNQPQHF | TGTGCCAGCAGTGAAAGTAGGTATAGCAATCAGCCCCAGCATTTT
TRBJ1-2 | NA | TRBV19 | few | CASSRDGTNYGYTF | TGTGCCAGTAGTAGGGACGGAACTAACTATGGCTACACCTTC
TRBJ2-1 | NA | TRBV21-1 | NA | CASSKASTGQSVCLDEQFF | TGTGCCAGCAGCAAAGCTAGTACAGGGCAGTCAGTTTGCCTCGATGAGCAGTTCTTC
TRBJ1-6 | NA | TRBV4-3 | NA | CASSQDNSGSPLHF | TGCGCCAGCAGCCAAGATAATAGTGGGTCACCCCTCCACTTT
TRBJ2-5 | NA | TRBV5-6 | NA | CASSLTDKKTQYF | TGTGCCAGCAGCCTAACGGACAAAAAGACCCAGTACTTC
TRBJ2-5 | NA | TRBV11-2 | NA | CASSSRTLYGQYF | TGTGCCAGCAGCTCCCGGACCCTTTACGGGCAGTACTTC
TRBJ2-7 | TRBD2 | TRBV10-1 | NA | CASVGKAGGPHEQYF | TGCGCCAGCGTTGGGAAGGCGGGGGGGCCCCACGAGCAGTACTTC
TRBJ2-5 | NA | TRBV29-1 | NA | CSVEGGRTYETQYF | TGCAGCGTTGAAGGAGGAAGGACATATGAGACCCAGTACTTC
TRBJ1-2 | NA | TRBV14 | NA | CASSQVSRTYGYTF | TGTGCCAGCAGCCAAGTGAGTCGGACCTATGGCTACACCTTC
TRBJ1-4 | TRBD1 | TRBV5-1 | few | CASSLTGQGYEKLFF | TGCGCCAGCAGCTTGACGGGACAGGGGTATGAAAAACTGTTTTTT
TRBJ1-4 | NA | TRBV18 | NA | CASSPREANEKLFF | TGTGCCAGCTCACCACGAGAAGCTAATGAAAAACTGTTTTTT
TRBJ1-1 | NA | TRBV18 | once | CASSPGTSGTEAFF | TGTGCCAGCTCACCCGGGACATCGGGTACTGAAGCTTTCTTT
TRBJ2-3 | TRBD1 | TRBV6-5 | NA | CASNRGPTDTQYF | TGTGCCAGTAATAGGGGGCCCACAGATACGCAGTATTTT
TRBJ2-3 | NA | TRBV7-9 | NA | CASSSQGFKADTQYF | TGTGCCAGCAGCTCTCAGGGTTTCAAGGCAGATACGCAGTATTTT
TRBJ1-5 | NA | TRBV21-1 | NA | CASSQSQPQHF | TGTGCCAGCTCTCAATCTCAGCCCCAGCATTTT
TRBJ1-2 | NA | TRBV5-4 | NA | CASSLKGLSDGYTF | TGTGCCAGCAGCTTGAAGGGACTGAGCGATGGCTACACCTTC
TRBJ2-1 | NA | TRBV2 | NA | CASSEVGTYNEQFF | TGTGCCAGCAGTGAAGTGGGTACCTACAATGAGCAGTTCTTC
TRBJ1-5 | TRBD1 | TRBV27 | NA | CASNPPRRQGKPQHF | TGTGCCAGCAACCCCCCCCGAAGACAGGGGAAGCCCCAGCATTTT
TRBJ1-1 | NA | TRBV7-9 | NA | CASRHPGQSEAFF | TGTGCCAGCAGACATCCGGGCCAGTCCGAAGCTTTCTTT
TRBJ1-1 | NA | TRBV7-9 | NA | CASGEASSYGEAFF | TGTGCCAGCGGGGAGGCCAGCAGCTATGGGGAAGCTTTCTTT
TRBJ2-7 | NA | TRBV19 | NA | CASSLRTPLYEQYF | TGTGCCAGTAGTTTGAGGACCCCTCTCTACGAGCAGTACTTC
TRBJ1-2 | NA | TRBV11-2 | NA | CASSPGQELGYTF | TGTGCCAGCAGCCCCGGGCAGGAGTTAGGCTACACCTTC
TRBJ2-3 | TRBD2 | TRBV5-4 | NA | CASSLALAGGPGTDTQYF | TGTGCCAGCAGCTTGGCACTAGCGGGGGGGCCGGGGACAGATACGCAGTATTTT
TRBJ1-1 | NA | TRBV5-1 | few | CASSLDPSGEAFF | TGCGCCAGCAGCTTGGACCCCTCCGGCGAAGCTTTCTTT
TRBJ2-1 | TRBD2 | TRBV7-6 | NA | CASSLEGGGGYNEQFF | TGTGCCAGCAGCTTAGAGGGCGGGGGGGGATACAATGAGCAGTTCTTC
TRBJ1-2 | TRBD1 | TRBV20-1 | few | CSAPTGDGYTF | TGCAGTGCGCCGACAGGGGATGGCTACACCTTC
TRBJ1-1 | TRBD1 | TRBV19 | NA | CASSENRGVDTEAFF | TGTGCCAGTAGTGAAAACAGGGGAGTCGACACTGAAGCTTTCTTT